The 10 T cell receptor beta chains listed next were all sequenced from one sample in a study of CD8 T cells in Susac syndrome. An amount of RNA that ranged from roughly 0.45 to 1 ug was reverse transcribed with random hexamers. TCRdb reprocessed the immunoSEQ multiplex PCR reads with MiXCR, giving one entry per CDR3 protein. The table includes roughly 300,000 distinct CDR3 sequences, approximately 81% detected once. Source material: CD8+ T cells from PBMCs. The receptor source for this set is a human donor with multiple sclerosis.

This chain links TRBV2 with TRBJ2-3; TRBD1 or TRBD2 may be the D gene (5 bases each). Looked up from germline, CDR1 is SNHLY and CDR2 is FYNNEI. The V and J ends lost 8 bases and 1 base respectively, with 19 bases between them. This CDR3 has 16 amino acids. This CDR3 reads CASYELPGQGTDTQYF. Here the CDR3 DNA reads TGTGCCAGCTATGAATTACCGGGGCAGGGCACAGATACGCAGTATTTT.

This sequence joins TRBV29-1 and TRBJ1-1, with D possibly TRBD1 on 5 matching bases. The CDR3 totals 11 residues. With 8 bases removed from V and 5 bases from J, the gap between germline ends came to 12 bases. CDR1 SQVTM and CDR2 ANQGSEA come from the germline V gene. The CDR3 here is CSFGGVTEAFF. The CDR3 DNA follows: TGCAGCTTTGGGGGGGTGACTGAAGCTTTCTTT.

This clonotype occurred a few times. In nucleotides, the CDR3 is TGCGCCAGCAGATTCGAGGTGGGACAGGCCTACGAGCAGTACTTC. It yields the protein CASRFEVGQAYEQYF. The chain employs TRBV5-1 and TRBJ2-7, with TRBD1 identical over 8 bases. V was pared by 5 bases and J by 2 bases, with 9 bases of the junction left unmatched. CDR1 is SGHRS, CDR2 YFSETQ, per germline. The CDR3 spans 15 residues.

The genes are TRBV5-1 and TRBJ1-1; D call uncertain. The V gene's germline CDR1 is SGHRS and CDR2 YFSETQ. Between the trimmed V and J ends, which lost 5 bases and 8 bases, there was a span of 10 bases. CDR3 length: 11 amino acids. CDR3 nucleotide sequence: TGCGCCAGCAGTCGGGATGAGGAAGCTTTCTTT. Its translation is CASSRDEEAFF.

The table lists this clonotype with a few counts. V gene TRBV20-1 combines with J gene TRBJ2-7, with D uncertain. V was shortened by 1 base and J by 2 bases, with 6 bases between the two germline ends. CDR1 is DFQATT, CDR2 SNEGSKA, per germline (reference sequence). The length of the CDR3 is 12 residues. DNA of the CDR3: TGCAGTGCTAGAGGACGAGCCTACGAGCAGTACTTC. This encodes CSARGRAYEQYF.

The V and J genes are TRBV29-1 and TRBJ1-5; D gene uncertain. Looked up from germline, CDR1 is SQVTM and CDR2 is ANQGSEA. V shed 6 bases and J shed 0 bases, with 12 bases lying between them. The CDR3 runs to 14 residues. CDR3 DNA sequence: TGCAGCGTATCTGGGCAGAATAGCAATCAGCCCCAGCATTTT. Translation: CSVSGQNSNQPQHF.

The chain joins TRBV11-2 to TRBJ2-7, with a possible D match to TRBD1 (5 bases). The V end was cut by 5 bases, the J end by 5 bases, with 16 bases between. Germline lookup yields CDR1 SGHAT and CDR2 FQNNGV. CDR3 length equals 14 residues. DNA of the CDR3: TGTGCCAGCAGCCCCCAGCGCTCCAGGGACGAGCAGTACTTC. Its translation is CASSPQRSRDEQYF.

The chain employs TRBV7-6 and TRBJ1-5; 7 positions agree with TRBD1. V lost 2 bases and J lost 4; bases outside the gene matches: 14. The CDR3 covers 18 residues. Germline values: CDR1 SGHVS, CDR2 FNYEAQ. CDR3 nucleotides: TGTGCCAGCAGCTTAAAGGCGGGCCCCTCAGGGGGGAATCAGCCCCAGCATTTT. This codes for CASSLKAGPSGGNQPQHF.

This sequence joins TRBV9 and TRBJ2-1; TRBD2 aligns across 14 bases. J gave up 13 bases and V 4 bases, and 10 bases lay outside the gene matches. CDR1 is SGDLS and CDR2 is YYNGEE in the germline V gene. CDR3 length: 15 amino acids. CDR3 in DNA: TGTGCCAGCAGCCACCTGACTAGCGGGAGGGGGAATCAGTTCTTC. It yields the protein CASSHLTSGRGNQFF.

This chain uses TRBV28 with TRBJ2-2; weak D call: TRBD1 (6 bases). Trimming removed 6 bases at V and 1 base at J, with 24 bases between. Per the germline V gene, CDR1 is MDHEN and CDR2 is SYDVKM. This CDR3 comprises 19 residues. The CDR3 is CASSYSDSANTENTGELFF. CDR3 in DNA: TGTGCCAGCAGCTACTCGGACAGTGCCAATACTGAGAACACCGGGGAGCTGTTTTTT. Full variable domain (remainder filled in from reference TRBV28 and TRBJ2-2): DVKVTQSSRYLVKRTGEKVFLECVQDMDHENMFWYRQDPGLGLRLIYFSYDVKMKEKGDIPEGYSVSREKKERFSLILESASTNQTSMYLCASSYSDSANTENTGELFFGEGSRLTVL.